The 27 T cell receptor beta chains listed next were all sequenced from one sample in a study of T cell clonality in common variable immunodeficiency. Their specific antigens are unknown. General observations from the study: Common variable immunodeficiency TCR beta sequences reportedly had fewer deletions and N-nucleotide insertions.

Sequencing was performed with immunoSEQ multiplex PCR; in TCRdb, only in-frame clones are kept and a portion is missing. The repertoire yields fewer than 25,000 clones, none seen only once; the top ten contain over 6.5%. Sequences were obtained from peripheral blood mononuclear cells. All receptors derive from a human donor with common variable immunodeficiency.

CDR3 sequence reads: CASSSRDRGMGTEAFF. The sequenced CDR3 bases are TGTGCCAGTAGTTCCCGGGACAGGGGGATGGGCACTGAA. This chain joins TRBV19 and TRBJ1-1; 11 bases map to TRBD1. The read is 3 residues too short to cover the CDR3 end, so that end is filled in from the germline J gene. Per the germline V gene, CDR1 is LNHDA and CDR2 is SQIVND (reference sequence). This CDR3 region has 16 residues. J lost 4 bases, V lost 5 bases, and 9 bases had no gene match. Based on the CDR3 plus reference TRBV19 and TRBJ1-1, the full variable domain is DGGITQSPKYLFRKEGQNVTLSCEQNLNHDAMYWYRQDPGQGLRLIYYSQIVNDFQKGDIAEGYSVSREKKESFPLTVTSAQKNPTAFYLCASSSRDRGMGTEAFFGQGTRLTVV.

Regarding this clone: The CDR3 end lies 3 residues beyond the end of the read and is filled in from the germline J gene. The chain has TRBV7-6 and TRBJ1-4; D gene unclear. Per germline, CDR1 SGHVS and CDR2 FNYEAQ. Trimming shortened V by 2 bases and J by 0 bases, and 4 bases separated the two germline ends. This CDR3 comprises 14 residues. The sequenced CDR3 bases are TGTGCCAGCAGCTTAAGCCCAACTAATGAAAAA. Protein product: CASSLSPTNEK. The full CDR3 protein is CASSLSPTNEKLFF.

In this sample, this clone turned up a few times. The read terminates 3 residues before the CDR3 end, so the remaining end is supplied by the germline J gene. The chain recombines TRBV7-2 with TRBJ1-3; D call uncertain. Trimming took off 4 bases at V and 3 bases at J, with 7 bases between the two ends. Germline V gene sequence: CDR1 SGHTA, CDR2 FQGNSA. The CDR3 length is 13 residues. The sequenced CDR3 bases are TGTGCCAGCAGCTCGGGTCTTGGAAACACC. Its translation: CASSSGLGNT. The complete CDR3 sequence is CASSSGLGNTIYF.

The sample holds many counts of this clone. The CDR3 goes on 3 residues after the read ends, and that part is filled in from the germline J gene. The chain links TRBV5-1 to TRBJ2-2; 8 bases map to TRBD1. CDR1 is SGHRS and CDR2 is YFSETQ in the germline V gene. The CDR3 length is 15 residues. The V gene end was trimmed by 7 bases and the J gene end by 2 bases; junction bases not matched to a gene: 7. The CDR3 protein is CASGRAGGNTGELFF. The covered CDR3 bases are TGCGCCAGCGGTCGGGCAGGGGGCAACACCGGGGAG.

This clone showed up just a few times. The CDR3 end lies 3 residues beyond the end of the read and is filled in from the germline J gene. V and J are TRBV6-2 or TRBV6-3 and TRBJ2-7; no clear D gene. V was clipped by 0 bases and J by 4 bases, with 19 bases between them. Germline CDR1 reads MNHEY; CDR2 reads SVGEGT. This CDR3 comprises 17 residues. CDR3 bases read: TGTGCCAGCAGTTACTCGAGTATTACGCGGAATCCTTACGAG. Amino acid sequence: CASSYSSITRNPYE. The full CDR3 reads CASSYSSITRNPYEQYF.

This clone was found many times. The read stops 3 residues short of the end of the CDR3; the missing end is completed from the germline J gene. This rearrangement joins TRBV7-8 to TRBJ1-1; D perhaps matches TRBD1 (6 bases). V shed 8 bases and J shed 5 bases, with 15 bases lying between them. Germline V gene sequence: CDR1 SGHVS, CDR2 FQNEAQ. The CDR3 is 13 residues long. The part of the CDR3 DNA that was read is TGTGCCAGCGGGAGGCAGGGGTGGACTGAA. Residues: CASGRQGWTE. The full CDR3 is CASGRQGWTEAFF. Drawing the rest from reference TRBV7-8 and TRBJ1-1, the complete variable domain is GAGVSQSPRYKVAKRGQDVALRCDPISGHVSLFWYQQALGQGPEFLTYFQNEAQLDKSGLPSDRFFAERPEGSVSTLKIQRTQQEDSAVYLCASGRQGWTEAFFGQGTRLTVV.

This clone appeared many times. The read falls 3 residues short of the CDR3 end, and the missing part is taken from the germline J gene. V and J are TRBV7-6 and TRBJ2-3; 11 bases align to TRBD2. Looked up from germline, CDR1 is SGHVS and CDR2 is FNYEAQ. The J segment lost 5 bases and the V segment lost 5 bases, leaving 9 bases of the junction unmatched. The CDR3 sequence is 16 residues long. CDR3 protein: CASSRGTSGGEDTQYF. The sequenced part of the CDR3 DNA is TGTGCCAGCAGCCGCGGGACTAGCGGTGGGGAAGATACG.

The table lists this clone with many counts. With the read ending 3 residues before the CDR3 end, the germline J gene is used to fill in that end. J is TRBJ2-5 and V is TRBV9; D is perhaps TRBD1 (6 bases). The V and J ends lost 0 bases and 1 base respectively, with 25 bases between them. The CDR3 contains 20 residues. Germline CDR1 SGDLS, CDR2 YYNGEE. Partial CDR3 DNA: TGTGCCAGCAGCGTAGGTACGGTCAGGGGCCGATCCCGTACCCAAGAGACC. This sequence encodes CASSVGTVRGRSRTQET. The full CDR3 is CASSVGTVRGRSRTQETQYF.

This clone appeared a few times. Read sequence stops 3 residues before the CDR3 end, and the germline J gene provides the missing end. The chain couples TRBV6-2 or TRBV6-3 to TRBJ1-3; D is unresolved. The V end lost 6 bases, the J end lost 0 bases, and 15 bases lay between the germline ends. Per germline, CDR1 MNHEY and CDR2 SVGEGT. This CDR3 has 16 amino acids. The CDR3 region is CASSYGQIYSGNTIYF. CDR3 DNA (partial): TGTGCCAGCAGCTACGGGCAGATCTACTCTGGAAACACC.

This clone was observed many times. CDR3 DNA (partial): TGTGCCAGCAGGCGCCTAATACAGGACAGGCCCCACGAG. The encoded protein is CASRRLIQDRPHE. The full CDR3 sequence reads CASRRLIQDRPHEQYF. This chain joins TRBV6-2 or TRBV6-3 and TRBJ2-7; 7 bases match TRBD1. The read ends 3 residues early relative to the CDR3; the germline J gene fills the gap. CDR1 is MNHEY, CDR2 SVGEGT, per germline. After removal of 6 bases from V and 5 bases from J, the junction contained 16 bases not matched to a gene. The CDR3 consists of 16 residues.

Details on this clone: The read halts 3 residues ahead of the CDR3 end, with the missing end drawn from the germline J gene. V is TRBV2 and J is TRBJ2-7; D uncertain. The CDR3 sequence is 11 residues long. CDR1 and CDR2 from the germline V gene are SNHLY and FYNNEI. V was shortened by 3 bases and J by 6 bases, with 6 bases between the two germline ends. CDR3 in amino acids: CASSEQREQYF. The CDR3 DNA, read in part, is TGTGCCAGCAGTGAGCAGCGCGAG. The full variable domain, its missing parts supplied by reference TRBV2 and TRBJ2-7, is EPEVTQTPSHQVTQMGQEVILRCVPISNHLYFYWYRQILGQKVEFLVSFYNNEISEKSEIFDDQFSVERPDGSNFTLKIRSTKLEDSAMYFCASSEQREQYFGPGTRLTVT.

This clone was counted at least ten times. CDR3 DNA, as far as it was read: TGTGCCAGCAGCCTCGACAGGGGGACTGAA. It is translated as CASSLDRGTE. The entire CDR3 sequence reads CASSLDRGTEAFF. This rearrangement joins TRBV7-9 to TRBJ1-1; 9 bases map to TRBD1. The CDR3 end falls 3 residues outside the read, so it is completed with the germline J gene. This CDR3 spans 13 amino acids. Trimming took 5 bases from V and 5 from J; bases not matched to a gene: 3. Germline V lookup: CDR1 SEHNR, CDR2 FQNEAQ (reference sequence).

At least ten counts were recorded for this clone. The read falls 3 residues short of the CDR3 end, and the missing part is taken from the germline J gene. J is TRBJ2-5 and V is TRBV19, with a tentative D call TRBD2 (6 bases). Germline V gene data show CDR1 as LNHDA and CDR2 as SQIVND (reference sequence). V lost 10 bases, J lost 0 bases, and 15 bases lay in between. The CDR3 covers 14 residues. The CDR3 loop reads CATSGRRYQETQYF. CDR3 DNA (partial): TGTGCCACCTCGGGGAGGCGGTACCAAGAGACC. The whole variable domain, filled in from reference TRBV19 and TRBJ2-5, reads DGGITQSPKYLFRKEGQNVTLSCEQNLNHDAMYWYRQDPGQGLRLIYYSQIVNDFQKGDIAEGYSVSREKKESFPLTVTSAQKNPTAFYLCATSGRRYQETQYFGPGTRLLVL.

This clone was counted ten times or more. The CDR3 protein is CASSLNIDRPNEQFF. The sequenced part of the CDR3 DNA is TGTGCCAGCAGCCTGAATATAGACAGGCCCAATGAG. The chain recombines TRBV2 with TRBJ2-1, with D possibly matching TRBD1 (6 bases). The read terminates 3 residues before the CDR3 end, so the remaining end is supplied by the germline J gene. The germline CDR1 and CDR2 sequences are SNHLY and FYNNEI. Trimming shortened V by 6 bases and J by 6 bases, and 18 bases separated the two germline ends. The length of the CDR3 is 15 residues.

Ten or more counts support this clone. The read finishes 3 residues shy of the CDR3 end, and the germline J gene is used to complete it. The rearrangement uses TRBV19 and TRBJ2-3; TRBD1 is a possible D gene (6 bases). This CDR3 has 13 amino acids. CDR1 and CDR2 (germline): LNHDA, SQIVND (reference sequence). Trimming removed 6 bases from V and 4 bases from J, with 11 bases in between. The CDR3 bases that were read are TGTGCCAGTAGCCAGCAGGGGCCAGATACG. Its translation is CASSQQGPDT. The entire CDR3 protein is CASSQQGPDTQYF.

This clone was seen a handful of times. Read coverage stops 3 residues before the CDR3 terminus; the germline J gene supplies the remainder. V and J are TRBV6-2 or TRBV6-3 and TRBJ2-7, with D perhaps matching TRBD2 (5 bases). Per germline, CDR1 MNHEY and CDR2 SVGEGT. This CDR3 comprises 13 residues. Between the trimmed V and J ends, which lost 8 bases and 1 base, there was a span of 12 bases. The DNA read from the CDR3 is TGTGCCAGCCGAGGGCCTTTATCCTACGAG. It codes for CASRGPLSYE. The full CDR3 sequence reads CASRGPLSYEQYF.

This clone was seen only a few times. The CDR3 is cut off 3 residues early in the read; its end comes from the germline J gene. The rearrangement joins TRBV7-2 to TRBJ2-3; 7 bases agree with TRBD2. CDR1 and CDR2 from the germline V gene are SGHTA and FQGNSA. CDR3 length: 15 residues. The CDR3 bases that were read are TGTGCCAGCAGCTTTCTGGGGGGGATCCTTGATGCG. Its translation: CASSFLGGILDA. The entire CDR3 protein is CASSFLGGILDAQYF.

Note on this clone: The read terminates 3 residues before the CDR3 end, so the remaining end is supplied by the germline J gene. The chain is built from TRBV7-8 and TRBJ2-7; D call uncertain. Germline-derived CDR1 and CDR2 are SGHVS and FQNEAQ. The CDR3 has 15 amino acids. V was trimmed by 5 bases and J by 1 base, leaving 15 bases between them. CDR3 in amino acids: CASSPVSMRSYEQYF. CDR3 bases read: TGTGCCAGCAGCCCTGTTAGCATGCGGTCCTACGAG.

This clone occurred many times. The read terminates 3 residues before the CDR3 end, so the remaining end is supplied by the germline J gene. This chain joins TRBV7-9 and TRBJ1-1; D unclear. CDR1 is SEHNR, CDR2 FQNEAQ, per germline (reference sequence). The CDR3 covers 13 residues. V shed 2 bases and J shed 2 bases, with 6 bases lying between them. The CDR3 spells CASSLQENTEAFF. The DNA read from the CDR3 is TGTGCCAGCAGCTTACAGGAAAACACTGAA.

This clone was detected ten times or more. The sequence runs out 3 residues before the end of the CDR3; the remainder is reconstructed from the germline J gene. The chain has TRBV10-3 and TRBJ1-1; D not certain. This CDR3 contains 14 residues. The germline CDR1 and CDR2 sequences are ENHRY and SYGVKD. Trimming cost V 3 bases and J 1 base, with 9 bases left between them. The part of the CDR3 DNA that was read is TGTGCCATCAGTGAAATGACACCGAACACTGAA. Translated, it gives CAISEMTPNTE. The complete CDR3 reads CAISEMTPNTEAFF.

This clone showed up many times. CDR3 DNA, as far as it was read: TGTGCCAGCAGCCCCTTGGGTGGCGGTCAGCCC. It encodes CASSPLGGGQP. The entire CDR3 protein is CASSPLGGGQPQHF. The chain combines TRBV5-5 with TRBJ1-5; no definite D call. The observed sequence ends 3 residues before the CDR3 terminus, with the missing tail filled in from the germline J gene. This CDR3 is 14 amino acids long. The ends were cut back, 4 bases at V and 6 bases at J, with 14 bases in the middle. Per the germline V gene, CDR1 is SGHKS and CDR2 is YYEKEE (reference sequence).

This clone has ten or more counts. CDR3 DNA (partial): TGTGCCAGCAACCCAGACAGCAACTATGGC. It encodes CASNPDSNYG. The full CDR3 is CASNPDSNYGYTF. The V call is TRBV7-9, the J call TRBJ1-2, with a tentative D call TRBD1 (5 bases). The missing CDR3 end, 3 residues past where the read stops, is filled in from the germline J gene. Looked up from germline, CDR1 is SEHNR and CDR2 is FQNEAQ (reference sequence). The CDR3 is 13 residues long. Trimming took 7 bases from V and 2 from J, leaving 11 bases between them.

This clone has only a few counts. The CDR3 goes on 3 residues after the read ends, and that part is filled in from the germline J gene. V gene TRBV5-4 combines with J gene TRBJ2-7, with unresolved D. The CDR3 has 14 amino acids. Germline CDR1 is SGHNT and CDR2 is YYREEE (reference sequence). The V end was cut by 0 bases, the J end by 4 bases, with 11 bases between. The DNA read from the CDR3 is TGTGCCAGCAGCTTGGGGGCCGGTGGATACGAG. It codes for CASSLGAGGYE. The CDR3, in full, reads CASSLGAGGYEQYF.

Worth noting for this clone: The CDR3 goes on 3 residues after the read ends, and that part is filled in from the germline J gene. The chain recombines TRBV7-9 with TRBJ1-3; D is perhaps TRBD1 (6 bases). V dropped 8 bases and J dropped 2 bases, with 16 bases sitting between them. The CDR3 totals 15 residues. Looked up from germline, CDR1 is SEHNR and CDR2 is FQNEAQ (reference sequence). CDR3 sequence reads: CASSAAGATGNTIYF. The CDR3 bases that were read are TGTGCCAGCTCGGCGGCAGGGGCTACTGGAAACACC.

This clone has only a few counts. Coverage ceases 3 residues before the CDR3 finishes, and the germline J gene fills in the end. This chain links TRBV7-9 with TRBJ1-1; D gene uncertain. Trimming removed 2 bases at V and 1 base at J, with 5 bases between. The CDR3 contains 13 residues. Per germline, CDR1 SEHNR and CDR2 FQNEAQ (reference sequence). The CDR3 DNA, read in part, is TGTGCCAGCAGCTTAAAAGCGAACACTGAA. Translated: CASSLKANTE. The full-length CDR3 reads as CASSLKANTEAFF.

This chain's CDR3 is CASSLERVRRVYEQYF. The DNA read from the CDR3 is TGTGCCAGCAGCTTAGAGAGAGTTCGTAGGGTCTACGAG. The gene calls are TRBV7-8 and TRBJ2-7; D gene ambiguous. The read gets to within 3 residues of the CDR3 end, and the germline J gene fills in the rest. The CDR3 is 16 amino acids. Trimming took 1 base from V and 3 from J, leaving 16 bases between them. The germline CDR1 and CDR2 sequences are SGHVS and FQNEAQ.

The sample holds many counts of this clone. The read ends 3 residues before the CDR3 terminus; that terminus is restored from the germline J gene. The chain couples TRBV20-1 to TRBJ2-5; 7 bases are shared with TRBD2. The CDR3 sequence is 12 residues long. After removal of 5 bases from V and 5 bases from J, the junction contained 5 bases not matched to a gene. Germline V gene sequence: CDR1 DFQATT, CDR2 SNEGSKA (reference sequence). The CDR3 DNA, read in part, is TGCAGTGCTCCCGACGGGGGGGAGACC. This translates into CSAPDGGET. The CDR3 as a whole reads CSAPDGGETQYF.